This note documents a single T cell receptor beta chain sequence. This record comes from a study of blood T cell repertoires in COVID-19. What the recovered Cohort 3 donors had was two negative PCRs, clearance, or symptom resolution. Original processing methods: Estimates of nucleated cell counts were drawn from the amplification of reference gene primers. Sequencing was performed with immunoSEQ multiplex PCR; in TCRdb, only in-frame clones are kept and a portion is missing. V and J calls and clone size are those listed in that table; D and trimming were worked out from the DNA. The sample carries 170,000 or so clones, 70% to 80% recorded once. CDR3 length: 17 amino acids. Trimming shortened V by 4 bases and J by 3 bases, and 21 bases separated the two germline ends. The germline CDR1 and CDR2 sequences are ENHRY and SYGVKD.

This sequence joins TRBV10-3 and TRBJ1-1; D remains unclear. This receptor was identified in a woman in her forties or fifties who had recovered from COVID-19. Specimen: PBMCs or T cells enriched from blood (not recorded which). CDR3 nucleotides: TGTGCCATCAGTGCGGCAGAAAATTTATGGAGGGACACTGAAGCTTTCTTT. Its translation is CAISAAENLWRDTEAFF.